This T cell receptor (beta chain) was sequenced in a study of response to subunit inactivated influenza vaccine. Study observations and caveats: The authors offered the suggestion that each seasonal influenza vaccination recruits few new T cells.

TCRdb analysed the RT-PCR reads with MiXCR anew, one entry per CDR3 protein. The sample holds over 400,000 distinct CDR3 sequences, around 9.9% seen once. As to this clonotype: The antigen remains unidentified.

The clonotype was recovered from a man aged 45-65 years who received an inactivated influenza vaccine. The starting material was PBMCs from blood, obtained around seven weeks after vaccination.

The CDR3 sequence is CASSQDDGTGHGYTF. DNA for the CDR3: TGCGCCAGCAGCCAAGATGATGGGACAGGGCATGGCTACACCTTC. The J gene is TRBJ1-2, the V gene TRBV4-3, with TRBD1 identical over 9 bases. CDR3 size: 15 residues. In germline, CDR1 is LGHNA, CDR2 YSLEER. V shed 0 bases and J 6 bases; nucleotides not matched to a gene: 5.